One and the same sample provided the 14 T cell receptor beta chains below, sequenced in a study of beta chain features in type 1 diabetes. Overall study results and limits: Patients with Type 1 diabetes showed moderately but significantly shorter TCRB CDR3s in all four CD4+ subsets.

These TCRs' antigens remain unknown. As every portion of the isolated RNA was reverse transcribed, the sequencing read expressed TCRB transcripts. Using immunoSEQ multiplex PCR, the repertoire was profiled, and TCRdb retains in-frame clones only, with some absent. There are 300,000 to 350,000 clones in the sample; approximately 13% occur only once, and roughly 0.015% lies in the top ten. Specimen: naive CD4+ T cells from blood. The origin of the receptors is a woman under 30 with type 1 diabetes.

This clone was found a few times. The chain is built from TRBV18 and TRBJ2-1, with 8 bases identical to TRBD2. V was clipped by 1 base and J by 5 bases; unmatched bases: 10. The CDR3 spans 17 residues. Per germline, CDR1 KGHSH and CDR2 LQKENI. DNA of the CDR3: TGTGCCAGCTCACCACGGCTTCTAGCGGGTCAAAACAATGAGCAGTTCTTC. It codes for CASSPRLLAGQNNEQFF. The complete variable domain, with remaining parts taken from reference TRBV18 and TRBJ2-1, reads NAGVMQNPRHLVRRRGQEARLRCSPMKGHSHVYWYRQLPEEGLKFMVYLQKENIIDESGMPKERFSAEFPKEGPSILRIQQVVRGDSAAYFCASSPRLLAGQNNEQFFGPGTRLTVL.

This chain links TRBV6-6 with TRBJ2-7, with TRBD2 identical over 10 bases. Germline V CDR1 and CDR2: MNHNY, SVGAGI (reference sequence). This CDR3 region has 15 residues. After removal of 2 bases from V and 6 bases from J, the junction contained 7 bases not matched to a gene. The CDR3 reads CASSYGPLAGVEQYV. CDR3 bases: TGTGCCAGCAGTTACGGGCCGCTAGCGGGAGTCGAGCAGTACGTC.

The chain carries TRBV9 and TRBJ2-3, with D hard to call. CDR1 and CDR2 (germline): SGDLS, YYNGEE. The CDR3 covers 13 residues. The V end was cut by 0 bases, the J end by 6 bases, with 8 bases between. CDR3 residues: CASSVVFEDTQYF. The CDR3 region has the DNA TGTGCCAGCAGCGTAGTTTTCGAGGATACGCAGTATTTT. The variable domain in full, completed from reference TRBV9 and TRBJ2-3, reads DSGVTQTPKHLITATGQRVTLRCSPRSGDLSVYWYQQSLDQGLQFLIQYYNGEERAKGNILERFSAQQFPDLHSELNLSSLELGDSALYFCASSVVFEDTQYFGPGTRLTVL.

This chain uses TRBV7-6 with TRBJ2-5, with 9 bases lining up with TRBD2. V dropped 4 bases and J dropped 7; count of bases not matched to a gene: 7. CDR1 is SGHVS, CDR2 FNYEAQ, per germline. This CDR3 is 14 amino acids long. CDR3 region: CASSSLAGVSTQYF. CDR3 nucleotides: TGTGCCAGCAGCTCTTTAGCGGGAGTGTCGACCCAGTACTTC.

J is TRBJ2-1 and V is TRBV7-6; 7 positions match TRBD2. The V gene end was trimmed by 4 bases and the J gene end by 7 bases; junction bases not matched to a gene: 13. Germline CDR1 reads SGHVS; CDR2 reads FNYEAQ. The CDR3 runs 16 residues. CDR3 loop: CASSSVSRLAANEQFF. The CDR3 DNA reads TGTGCCAGCAGCTCGGTGTCGCGGCTAGCGGCGAATGAGCAGTTCTTC.

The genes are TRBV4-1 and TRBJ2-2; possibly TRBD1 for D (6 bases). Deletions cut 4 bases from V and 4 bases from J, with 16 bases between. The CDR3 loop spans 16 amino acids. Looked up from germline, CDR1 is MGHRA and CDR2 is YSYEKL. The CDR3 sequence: CASSPRGAGATGELFF. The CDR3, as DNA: TGCGCCAGCAGCCCAAGGGGTGCAGGGGCCACCGGGGAGCTGTTTTTT.

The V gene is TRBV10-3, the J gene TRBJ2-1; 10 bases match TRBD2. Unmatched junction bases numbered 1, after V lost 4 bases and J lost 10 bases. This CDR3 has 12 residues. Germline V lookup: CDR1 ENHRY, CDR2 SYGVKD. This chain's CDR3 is CAISGTSGEQFF. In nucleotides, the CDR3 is TGTGCCATCAGTGGGACTAGCGGCGAGCAGTTCTTC.

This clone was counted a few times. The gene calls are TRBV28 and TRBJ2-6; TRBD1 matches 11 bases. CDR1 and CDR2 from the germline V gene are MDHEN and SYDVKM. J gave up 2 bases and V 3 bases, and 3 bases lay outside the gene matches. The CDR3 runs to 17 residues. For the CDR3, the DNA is TGTGCCAGCAGTTTGGGACAGGGGGGAGCTGGGGCCAACGTCCTGACTTTC. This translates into CASSLGQGGAGANVLTF.

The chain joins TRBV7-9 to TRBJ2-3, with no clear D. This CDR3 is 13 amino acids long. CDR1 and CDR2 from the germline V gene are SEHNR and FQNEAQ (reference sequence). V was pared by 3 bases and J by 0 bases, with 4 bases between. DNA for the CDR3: TGTGCCAGCAGCTTCCAGAGCACAGATACGCAGTATTTT. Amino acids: CASSFQSTDTQYF.

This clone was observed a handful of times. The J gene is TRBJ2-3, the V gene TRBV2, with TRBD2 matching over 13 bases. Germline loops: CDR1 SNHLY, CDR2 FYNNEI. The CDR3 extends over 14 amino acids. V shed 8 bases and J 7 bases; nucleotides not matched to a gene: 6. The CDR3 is CASEETSGRYTQYF. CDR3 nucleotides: TGTGCCAGCGAGGAGACTAGCGGGAGGTATACGCAGTATTTT.

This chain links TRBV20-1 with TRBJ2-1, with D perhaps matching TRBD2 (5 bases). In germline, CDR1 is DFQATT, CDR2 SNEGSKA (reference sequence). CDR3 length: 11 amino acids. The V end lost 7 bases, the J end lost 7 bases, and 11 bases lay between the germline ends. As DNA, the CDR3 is TGCAGTGGTGGGAGTAGAAATGAGCAGTTCTTC. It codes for CSGGSRNEQFF.

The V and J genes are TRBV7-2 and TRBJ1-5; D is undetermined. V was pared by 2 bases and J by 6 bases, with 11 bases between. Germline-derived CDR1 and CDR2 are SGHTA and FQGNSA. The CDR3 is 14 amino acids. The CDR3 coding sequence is TGTGCCAGCAGCTTAAGCCCGGACTCTCAGCCCCAGCATTTT. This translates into CASSLSPDSQPQHF.

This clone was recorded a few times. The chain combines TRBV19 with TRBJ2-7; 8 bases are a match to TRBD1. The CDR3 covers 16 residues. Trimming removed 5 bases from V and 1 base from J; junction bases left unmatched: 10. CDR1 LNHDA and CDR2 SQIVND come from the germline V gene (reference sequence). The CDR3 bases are TGTGCCAGTAGTTCCGGGACAGGTATCTCATCCTACGAGCAGTACTTC. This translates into CASSSGTGISSYEQYF. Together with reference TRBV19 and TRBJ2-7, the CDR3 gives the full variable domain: DGGITQSPKYLFRKEGQNVTLSCEQNLNHDAMYWYRQDPGQGLRLIYYSQIVNDFQKGDIAEGYSVSREKKESFPLTVTSAQKNPTAFYLCASSSGTGISSYEQYFGPGTRLTVT.

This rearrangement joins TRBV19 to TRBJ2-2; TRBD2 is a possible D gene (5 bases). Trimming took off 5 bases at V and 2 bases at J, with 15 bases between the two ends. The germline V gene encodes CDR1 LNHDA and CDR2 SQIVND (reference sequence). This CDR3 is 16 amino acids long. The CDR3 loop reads CASSPAVYTNTGELFF. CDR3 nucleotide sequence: TGTGCCAGTAGTCCAGCGGTCTACACCAACACCGGGGAGCTGTTTTTT. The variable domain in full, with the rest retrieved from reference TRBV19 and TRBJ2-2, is DGGITQSPKYLFRKEGQNVTLSCEQNLNHDAMYWYRQDPGQGLRLIYYSQIVNDFQKGDIAEGYSVSREKKESFPLTVTSAQKNPTAFYLCASSPAVYTNTGELFFGEGSRLTVL.